This TCR beta chain was found in a study of CD8 T cells in ankylosing spondylitis. Study-level points and caveats: There was reportedly significant enrichment of clones that were disease-linked in matched ankylosing spondylitis synovial fluid. Disease-associated clones were CD8+ and fairly uncommon in peripheral blood.

There are many counts of this clonotype. The antigen remains undetermined. Generation of TCR beta libraries employed quantitative 5'-RACE incorporating molecular barcodes. TCRdb re-called the 5' RACE reads through MiXCR, storing one row per CDR3 protein. The sample consists of approximately 250,000 distinct CDR3 sequences, under 12% of them appearing once. From germline, CDR1 is DFQATT and CDR2 SNEGSKA (reference sequence). CDR3 length equals 16 residues. The trim removed 2 bases at V and 2 bases at J, leaving 11 bases unmatched. The receptor was isolated from a male donor with ankylosing spondylitis or in good health (not recorded which). Sequenced sample: blood, either unsorted or a sorted T cell fraction (not recorded which). V and J are TRBV20-1 and TRBJ2-5, with 7 bases lining up with TRBD1. The CDR3 DNA is TGCAGTGCTAGACCGTATAGACAGGGAGTGCAAGAGACCCAGTACTTC. This codes for CSARPYRQGVQETQYF.